This entry concerns a single T cell receptor beta chain. What it binds is not known. The data originate from a study of T cells in Graves' hyperthyroidism and ophthalmopathy. Amplified TCR beta CDR3 regions derived from RNA transcripts. HTBI primers were the set used in a first-round RT-PCR of the TCR CDR3. MiXCR, applied by TCRdb to the multiplex PCR reads, yields one record per CDR3 protein. The sample lists about 210,000 distinct CDR3 sequences, 17% occurring once. The CDR3 contains 16 residues. The junction had 11 bases not matched to a gene; V was cut back by 8 bases and J by 5 bases. CDR1 and CDR2 (germline): SNHLY, FYNNEI. Study outcomes and limitations: Ophthalmopathy prediction by the model preceded onset by a median roughly 6.3 months.

The source of this sequence is a man aged 45 to 65 with Graves' hyperthyroidism. Sample: blood. This rearrangement joins TRBV2 to TRBJ2-7, with TRBD2 matching 14 bases. The CDR3 spells CASSPGLAGVVHEQYF. DNA for the CDR3: TGTGCCAGCTCCCCGGGACTAGCGGGAGTAGTCCACGAGCAGTACTTC.